These T cell receptor beta chains were read from a single sample in a study of control samples from healthy donors and cancer patients. Assay: immunoSEQ multiplex PCR; the TCRdb copy retains only in-frame clones and omits some. The sample gives about 120,000 clones, more than 75% of which show up once; more than 8% is in the top ten. The sample consisted of blood. The origin of the receptors is a man aged 35 to 55 in good health. The CDR3 runs from the conserved cysteine through the conserved F or W. The D gene is left open where the match is weak. Some rows mark clone size as missing; the rest say once, few, many or name a class of expanded clone.

clone_size	d_call	v_call	j_call	cdr3_aa	cdr3_nt
-	-	TRBV2	TRBJ1-4	CASSEAEGEKLFF	TGTGCCAGCAGTGAAGCGGAGGGCGAAAAACTGTTTTTT
-	-	TRBV4-3	TRBJ1-1	CASSQDKGWATEAFF	TGCGCCAGCAGCCAAGATAAGGGATGGGCCACTGAAGCTTTCTTT
-	TRBD2	TRBV10-2	TRBJ2-7	CASRERGGTYEQYF	TGCGCCAGCAGGGAGCGGGGGGGAACATATGAGCAGTACTTC
-	TRBD1	TRBV29-1	TRBJ2-1	CSVRDRNNEQFF	TGCAGCGTTCGGGACAGGAACAATGAGCAGTTCTTC
-	-	TRBV29-1	TRBJ1-1	CSVGLGITEAFF	-
-	-	TRBV29-1	TRBJ2-5	CSVGKGGSRETQYF	TGCAGCGTTGGGAAGGGAGGCAGCCGGGAGACCCAGTACTTC
-	-	TRBV29-1	TRBJ1-1	CSVARQNTEAFF	TGCAGCGTTGCACGCCAGAACACTGAAGCTTTCTTT
once	-	TRBV4-1	TRBJ2-3	CASSQFQPSTDTQYF	TGCGCCAGCAGCCAATTCCAGCCGAGCACAGATACGCAGTATTTT
-	-	TRBV7-6	TRBJ2-7	CASSSTGTATYEQYF	TGTGCCAGCAGCTCTACCGGGACCGCAACCTACGAGCAGTACTTC
-	-	TRBV12-5	TRBJ2-1	CASGLVVNEQFF	TGTGCTAGTGGTTTGGTTGTCAATGAGCAGTTCTTC
-	-	TRBV5-6	TRBJ1-2	CASSFYSGRGGYTF	TGTGCCAGCAGCTTTTATTCGGGGCGGGGGGGCTACACCTTC
-	-	TRBV2	TRBJ1-4	CASSRDQGEKLFF	TGTGCCAGCAGCAGGGATCAGGGTGAAAAACTGTTTTTT
-	-	TRBV7-3	TRBJ2-1	CASSLDGGSSYNEQFF	TGTGCCAGCAGCTTAGACGGGGGAAGCTCCTACAATGAGCAGTTCTTC
once	TRBD2	TRBV4-3	TRBJ2-7	CASSQEGGGRPYEQYF	TGCGCCAGCAGCCAAGAGGGGGGGGGACGACCCTACGAGCAGTACTTC
-	-	TRBV5-6	TRBJ2-5	CASSLRETQYF	TGTGCCAGCAGCTTGCGAGAGACCCAGTACTTC
-	TRBD1	TRBV27	TRBJ1-2	CATKTGDYGYTF	TGTGCCACCAAGACAGGGGACTATGGCTACACCTTC
once	TRBD1	TRBV12-5	TRBJ1-2	CASGLMDRVGYGYTF	TGTGCTAGTGGTTTGATGGACAGGGTGGGCTATGGCTACACCTTC